The rows below give T cell receptor beta chains drawn from one sample of a study of molecular identifiers for immune sequencing clone quantification. MiXCR was run by TCRdb on the PCR reads, yielding one entry per CDR3 protein. The sample lists over 85,000 distinct CDR3 sequences; 30% to 45% were seen once. The sample taken for sequencing was naive CD8+ T cells from blood, with Jurkat cell RNA spiked in. These TCRs come from a human donor in good health. Some libraries in this study had Jurkat cell RNA spiked in. Each CDR3 is given with its conserved first and last residue. The D gene is left open where the match is weak. Clone size appears in some rows only: once, few, many, or a class for an expanded clone.

many TRBJ2-7 TRBD2 TRBV11-2 CASSLEATSGRPHYEQYF TGTGCCAGCAGCCTAGAAGCCACTAGCGGGAGGCCCCACTACGAGCAGTACTTC
NA TRBJ1-1 NA TRBV7-2 CASSVSRDLTEAFF TGTGCCAGCAGCGTAAGCAGGGATCTCACTGAAGCTTTCTTT
few TRBJ2-5 NA TRBV6-6 CASSDPLDYQETQYF TGTGCCAGCAGTGACCCCTTGGACTACCAAGAGACCCAGTACTTC
NA TRBJ2-1 TRBD1 TRBV7-9 CASSLGGTGVYNEQFF TGTGCCAGCAGCTTAGGGGGGACAGGGGTCTACAATGAGCAGTTCTTC
NA TRBJ2-3 TRBD1 TRBV3-1 CASSQGYGQGETDTQYF TGTGCCAGCAGCCAAGGATACGGACAGGGAGAAACAGATACGCAGTATTTT
NA TRBJ2-7 NA TRBV4-2 CASSQAASSYERYF TGTGCCAGCAGCCAGGCGGCGAGCTCCTACGAGCGGTACTTC
NA TRBJ2-2 TRBD2 TRBV9 CASSGTSFSSGELIF TGTGCCAGCAGCGGGACTAGTTTTTCTTCCGGGGAACTGATTTTT
few TRBJ1-6 TRBD1 TRBV9 CASSVSGQRYSPLHF TGTGCCAGCAGCGTATCGGGACAGCGGTATTCACCCCTCCACTTT
once TRBJ2-1 TRBD2 TRBV6-5 CASSTVLASNEQFF TGTGCCAGCAGCACGGTACTAGCGAGCAATGAGCAGTTCTTC
many TRBJ2-1 NA TRBV6-2/TRBV6-3 CASSSLAGHEQFF TGTGCCAGCAGTTCCCTAGCAGGGCATGAGCAGTTCTTC
few TRBJ2-4 NA TRBV4-3 CASSQEQGPIKNIQYF TGCGCCAGCAGCCAAGAACAGGGCCCCATTAAAAACATTCAGTACTTC
few TRBJ2-3 TRBD2 TRBV4-3 CASSQAFSGVGADTQYF TGCGCCAGCAGCCAAGCCTTCAGCGGGGTAGGGGCAGATACGCAGTATTTT
many TRBJ2-7 NA TRBV28 CASSLLGAPYEQYF TGTGCCAGCAGCCTTCTGGGGGCCCCCTACGAGCAGTACTTC